These 21 T cell receptor beta chains were sequenced from one sample in a study of cytomegalovirus exposure and HLA in healthy donors. Researchers ran the PCR with 60 Vbeta and 13 Jbeta primers. Using immunoSEQ multiplex PCR, the repertoire was profiled, and TCRdb retains in-frame clones only, with some absent. The sample carries some 180,000 clones, about 80% recorded once. Material for sequencing was PBMCs. Receptors originate from a woman aged 25 to 39 in good health and CMV-seronegative.

The V gene is TRBV6-1, the J gene TRBJ1-5; D may be TRBD1 (6 bases). This CDR3 has 15 amino acids. V lost 2 bases to trimming and J lost 7 bases, with 15 bases between them. CDR1 and CDR2 from the germline V gene are MNHNS and SASEGT. DNA for the CDR3: TGTGCCAGCAGTGAAAATCACAGGGTCGACCAGCCCCAGCATTTT. It encodes CASSENHRVDQPQHF.

This chain uses TRBV28 with TRBJ2-5; 8 nucleotides agree with TRBD2. The V gene's germline CDR1 is MDHEN and CDR2 SYDVKM. Losses at the gene ends were 6 bases for V and 0 bases for J; bases not matched to a gene: 9. This CDR3 is 16 amino acids long. The CDR3 DNA is TGTGCCAGCAGCATAACGCTGCGGGGGGACCAAGAGACCCAGTACTTC. Translated: CASSITLRGDQETQYF.

The J gene is TRBJ1-1, the V gene TRBV4-3; TRBD1 is a possible D gene (5 bases). CDR1 is LGHNA and CDR2 is YSLEER in the germline V gene. This CDR3 region has 14 residues. V was pared by 0 bases and J by 4 bases, with 9 bases between. The CDR3 coding sequence is TGCGCCAGCAGCCAAGATACGGGGGTCACTGAAGCTTTCTTT. It codes for CASSQDTGVTEAFF.

For this clone: At one boundary the junction diverges from the germline segment, which might be a read error. The chain is built from TRBV19 and TRBJ1-2; possibly TRBD1 for D (5 bases). The CDR3 is 14 amino acids. Germline values: CDR1 LNHDA, CDR2 SQIVND (reference sequence). The CDR3 loop is CASSIEPGLPVEYF. CDR3 DNA sequence: TGTGCCAGTAGTATAGAACCGGGACTTCCCGTGGAATATTTC.

V gene TRBV29-1 combines with J gene TRBJ2-3; 7 nucleotides match TRBD1. With V trimmed by 3 bases and J by 2 bases, 11 bases remained unmatched. CDR3 size: 16 residues. Germline CDR1 SQVTM, CDR2 ANQGSEA. For the CDR3, the DNA is TGCAGCGTTGATTTATTGGCGACAGGGTCCACAGATACGCAGTATTTT. The encoded protein is CSVDLLATGSTDTQYF.

V and J are TRBV27 and TRBJ2-7; D remains unclear. Germline CDR1 reads MNHEY; CDR2 reads SMNVEV (reference sequence). V was clipped by 0 bases and J by 8 bases, with 17 bases between them. The length of the CDR3 is 15 residues. The CDR3 protein is CASSLSARASAKQYF. The CDR3 nucleotides read TGTGCCAGCAGTTTATCGGCTAGAGCCTCTGCAAAGCAGTACTTC.

The chain is built from TRBV5-1 and TRBJ2-5; 8 bases match TRBD2. Trimming at V came to 2 bases and at J to 5 bases, leaving 5 bases not matched to a gene. The V gene's germline CDR1 is SGHRS and CDR2 YFSETQ. The CDR3 loop spans 14 amino acids. In DNA, the CDR3 is TGCGCCAGCAGCTTAGGGACTAGTTGGGAGACCCAGTACTTC. Translation gives CASSLGTSWETQYF.

This clone was seen a handful of times. The V and J genes are TRBV4-3 and TRBJ1-2; TRBD1 is a possible D gene (6 bases). V was trimmed by 4 bases and J by 6 bases, leaving 12 bases between them. Germline CDR1 LGHNA, CDR2 YSLEER. CDR3 size: 13 residues. The CDR3 bases are TGCGCCAGCAGCCCCCGGGGGGCCCATGGCTACACCTTC. This codes for CASSPRGAHGYTF.

The V gene is TRBV7-3, the J gene TRBJ2-5, with 8 bases identical to TRBD2. Germline V lookup: CDR1 SGHTA, CDR2 FQGTGA. CDR3 length: 14 amino acids. J lost 11 bases, V lost 2 bases, and 10 bases had no gene match. CDR3 residues: CASSLGPAGAPQYF. The CDR3 DNA reads as TGTGCCAGCAGCTTAGGGCCAGCGGGGGCCCCGCAGTACTTC.

The chain couples TRBV15 to TRBJ2-7, with TRBD2 matching 12 bases. V was pared by 4 bases and J by 5 bases, with 6 bases of the junction left unmatched. The CDR3 spans 15 residues. Germline V gives CDR1 LNHNV, CDR2 YYDKDF (reference sequence). The CDR3 loop is CATSTSGGGFNEQYF. The CDR3 DNA sequence: TGTGCCACCAGCACTAGCGGGGGGGGTTTTAACGAGCAGTACTTC.

This clone has a handful of counts. J is TRBJ1-2 and V is TRBV5-6; 7 bases line up with TRBD1. In germline, CDR1 is SGHDT, CDR2 YYEEEE. Trimming removed 1 base from V and 3 bases from J; junction bases left unmatched: 6. The CDR3 covers 15 residues. The CDR3: CASSLYDREDYGYTF. CDR3 DNA sequence: TGTGCCAGCAGCTTGTATGACAGGGAGGACTATGGCTACACCTTC.

The chain couples TRBV30 to TRBJ1-1; 7 positions match TRBD1. Unmatched junction bases numbered 13, after V lost 0 bases and J lost 0 bases. The CDR3 covers 18 residues. Germline V gene lookup returns CDR1 GTSNPN and CDR2 SVGIG (reference sequence). The DNA for the CDR3 is TGTGCCTGGAGTGTCCCTACCCCGACAGGGCGAATGAACACTGAAGCTTTCTTT. This gives the protein CAWSVPTPTGRMNTEAFF.

The chain couples TRBV18 to TRBJ2-7, with 7 bases lining up with TRBD1. Germline assignment: CDR1 KGHSH and CDR2 LQKENI. Unmatched junction bases numbered 10, after V lost 6 bases and J lost 8 bases. CDR3 length: 13 amino acids. The CDR3 DNA reads TGTGCCAGCTCTCTCGACAGGGTGGGTAAGCAGTACTTC. The encoded protein is CASSLDRVGKQYF.

Turning to this clone: Other DNA sequences in this specimen translate into the identical CDR3. V and J are TRBV6-6 and TRBJ2-5, with D perhaps matching TRBD2 (7 bases). This CDR3 comprises 15 residues. V was pared by 7 bases and J by 1 base, with 16 bases between. Germline V gene sequence: CDR1 MNHNY, CDR2 SVGAGI (reference sequence). CDR3 DNA sequence: TGTGCCAGCACCAGGAGGGGGGGGGTCCAAGAGACCCAGTACTTC. Translation: CASTRRGGVQETQYF.

Many counts were recorded for this clone. The chain employs TRBV6-4 and TRBJ1-1; D might be TRBD1 (5 bases). V gave up 3 bases and J gave up 2 bases, with 10 bases separating them. CDR1 is MRHNA and CDR2 is SNTAGT in the germline V gene. This CDR3 contains 14 residues. The CDR3 DNA reads as TGTGCCAGCAGTGAGCGGGGGGACAACACTGAAGCTTTCTTT. Amino acid sequence: CASSERGDNTEAFF.

The chain links TRBV28 to TRBJ2-7, with D possibly matching TRBD2 (6 bases). The V end lost 3 bases, the J end lost 3 bases, and 18 bases lay between the germline ends. This CDR3 has 16 amino acids. The germline CDR1 and CDR2 sequences are MDHEN and SYDVKM. DNA of the CDR3: TGTGCCAGCAGTTTCCCCAAGGGGAGGTTCAGCTACGAGCAGTACTTC. Translating it yields CASSFPKGRFSYEQYF. Complete variable domain (other parts from reference TRBV28 and TRBJ2-7): DVKVTQSSRYLVKRTGEKVFLECVQDMDHENMFWYRQDPGLGLRLIYFSYDVKMKEKGDIPEGYSVSREKKERFSLILESASTNQTSMYLCASSFPKGRFSYEQYFGPGTRLTVT.

This sequence joins TRBV5-1 and TRBJ2-7; 15 bases line up with TRBD2. Trimming at V came to 3 bases and at J to 0 bases, leaving 16 bases not matched to a gene. This CDR3 spans 21 amino acids. The V gene's germline CDR1 is SGHRS and CDR2 YFSETQ. The CDR3: CASSSSNPGLAGGRSSYEQYF. The DNA for the CDR3 is TGCGCCAGCAGCTCCTCGAACCCGGGACTAGCGGGGGGACGTAGCTCCTACGAGCAGTACTTC.

The chain recombines TRBV5-4 with TRBJ2-2, with 9 bases fitting TRBD1. The J segment lost 5 bases and the V segment lost 2 bases, leaving 7 bases of the junction unmatched. The CDR3 length is 16 residues. From germline, CDR1 is SGHNT and CDR2 YYREEE (reference sequence). The chain's CDR3 is CASSLGGTGLTGELFF. The CDR3 DNA sequence: TGTGCCAGCAGCTTAGGCGGGACAGGGTTGACCGGGGAGCTGTTTTTT.

A few counts support this clone. The V and J genes are TRBV27 and TRBJ2-2; D uncertain. The CDR3 is 14 residues long. Between the trimmed V and J ends, which lost 4 bases and 5 bases, there was a span of 11 bases. CDR1 is MNHEY and CDR2 is SMNVEV in the germline V gene (reference sequence). Written as DNA, the CDR3 is TGTGCCAGCAGTTACGGGTCCTATACCGGGGAGCTGTTTTTT. As protein: CASSYGSYTGELFF.

This clone has only a few counts. The rearrangement joins TRBV6-5 to TRBJ1-2, with no clear D. The CDR3 covers 13 residues. The V end was cut by 6 bases, the J end by 8 bases, with 16 bases between. Germline CDR1 and CDR2: MNHEY and SVGAGI. CDR3 DNA sequence: TGTGCCAGCAGCGTTCGATTAACTTGGGGCTACACCTTC. Its translation: CASSVRLTWGYTF.

The chain's CDR3 is CASSGNPRAAAQETQYF. The CDR3 bases are TGCGCCAGCAGCGGGAACCCTAGGGCGGCGGCCCAAGAGACCCAGTACTTC. The chain recombines TRBV10-2 with TRBJ2-5, with D possibly matching TRBD2 (5 bases). The length of the CDR3 is 17 residues. Germline V gene data show CDR1 as WSHSY and CDR2 as SAAADI. Trimming pared 6 bases from V and 1 base from J, leaving 21 bases between.